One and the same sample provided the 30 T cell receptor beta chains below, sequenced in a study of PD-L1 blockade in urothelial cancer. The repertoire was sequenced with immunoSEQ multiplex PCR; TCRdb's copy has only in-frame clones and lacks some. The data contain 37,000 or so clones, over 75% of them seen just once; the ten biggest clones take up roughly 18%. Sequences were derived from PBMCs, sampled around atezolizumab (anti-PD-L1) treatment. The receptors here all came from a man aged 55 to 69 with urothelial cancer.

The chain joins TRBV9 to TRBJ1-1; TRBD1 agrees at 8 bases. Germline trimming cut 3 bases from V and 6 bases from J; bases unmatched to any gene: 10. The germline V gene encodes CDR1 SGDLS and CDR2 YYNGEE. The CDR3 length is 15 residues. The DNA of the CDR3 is TGTGCCAGCAGCGGAACCGGGACAGGAGGCGCTGAAGCTTTCTTT. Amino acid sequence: CASSGTGTGGAEAFF.

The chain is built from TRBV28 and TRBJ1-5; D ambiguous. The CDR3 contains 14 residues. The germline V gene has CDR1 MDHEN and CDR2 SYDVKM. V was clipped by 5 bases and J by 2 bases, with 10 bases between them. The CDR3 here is CASSPVVGNQPQHF. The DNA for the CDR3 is TGTGCCAGCAGTCCTGTTGTCGGCAATCAGCCCCAGCATTTT.

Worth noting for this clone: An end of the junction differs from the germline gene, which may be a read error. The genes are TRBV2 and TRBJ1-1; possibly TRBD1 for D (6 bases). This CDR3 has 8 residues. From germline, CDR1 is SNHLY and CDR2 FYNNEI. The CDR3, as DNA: TGTGCCAGCAGTCAGGACAGCTTT. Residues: CASSQDSF. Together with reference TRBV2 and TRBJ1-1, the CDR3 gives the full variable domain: EPEVTQTPSHQVTQMGQEVILRCVPISNHLYFYWYRQILGQKVEFLVSFYNNEISEKSEIFDDQFSVERPDGSNFTLKIRSTKLEDSAMYFCASSQDSFGQGTRLTVV.

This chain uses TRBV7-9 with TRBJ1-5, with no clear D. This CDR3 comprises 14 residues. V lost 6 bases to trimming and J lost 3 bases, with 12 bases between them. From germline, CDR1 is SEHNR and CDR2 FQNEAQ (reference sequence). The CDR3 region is CASRRAGFNQPQHF. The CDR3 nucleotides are TGTGCCAGCAGGAGAGCAGGATTCAATCAGCCCCAGCATTTT.

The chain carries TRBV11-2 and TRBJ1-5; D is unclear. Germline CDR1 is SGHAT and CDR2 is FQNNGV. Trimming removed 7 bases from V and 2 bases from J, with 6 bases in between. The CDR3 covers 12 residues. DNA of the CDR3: TGTGCCAGCACCGGGGGCAATCAGCCCCAGCATTTT. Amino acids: CASTGGNQPQHF.

CDR3 sequence: CASRGGGDYNEQFF. CDR3 nucleotide sequence: TGTGCCAGCAGGGGCGGGGGGGACTACAATGAGCAGTTCTTC. The rearrangement links TRBV6-6 to TRBJ2-1; TRBD2 aligns across 9 bases. The ends lost 6 bases at V and 3 bases at J; junction bases unmatched: 3. There are 14 residues in the CDR3. Germline V gene data show CDR1 as MNHNY and CDR2 as SVGAGI (reference sequence).

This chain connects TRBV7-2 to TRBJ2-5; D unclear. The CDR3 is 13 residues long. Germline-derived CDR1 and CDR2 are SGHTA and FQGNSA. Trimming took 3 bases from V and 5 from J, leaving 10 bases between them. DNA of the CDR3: TGTGCCAGCAGCTTGAACATTCGCGAGACCCAGTACTTC. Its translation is CASSLNIRETQYF.

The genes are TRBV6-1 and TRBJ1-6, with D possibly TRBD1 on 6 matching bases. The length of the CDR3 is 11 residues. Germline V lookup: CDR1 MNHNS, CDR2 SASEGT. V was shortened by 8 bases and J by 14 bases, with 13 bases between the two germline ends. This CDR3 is CASGQSASLHF. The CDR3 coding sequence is TGTGCCAGCGGACAGTCGGCTTCCCTCCACTTT.

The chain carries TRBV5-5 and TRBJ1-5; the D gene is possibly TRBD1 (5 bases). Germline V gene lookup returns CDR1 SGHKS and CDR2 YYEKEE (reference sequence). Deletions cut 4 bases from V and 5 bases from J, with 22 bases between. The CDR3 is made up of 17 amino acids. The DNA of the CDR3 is TGTGCCAGCAGCGCTCTAGGACACACAAAAACCTATCAGCCCCAGCATTTT. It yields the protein CASSALGHTKTYQPQHF.

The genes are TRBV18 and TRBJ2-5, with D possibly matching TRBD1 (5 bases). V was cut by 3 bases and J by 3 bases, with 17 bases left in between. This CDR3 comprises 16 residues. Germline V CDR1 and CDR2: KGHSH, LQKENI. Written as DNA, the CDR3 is TGTGCCAGCTCACCGAGGCAGGGATACGGAGAAGAGACCCAGTACTTC. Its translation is CASSPRQGYGEETQYF. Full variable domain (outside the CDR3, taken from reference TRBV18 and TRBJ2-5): NAGVMQNPRHLVRRRGQEARLRCSPMKGHSHVYWYRQLPEEGLKFMVYLQKENIIDESGMPKERFSAEFPKEGPSILRIQQVVRGDSAAYFCASSPRQGYGEETQYFGPGTRLLVL.

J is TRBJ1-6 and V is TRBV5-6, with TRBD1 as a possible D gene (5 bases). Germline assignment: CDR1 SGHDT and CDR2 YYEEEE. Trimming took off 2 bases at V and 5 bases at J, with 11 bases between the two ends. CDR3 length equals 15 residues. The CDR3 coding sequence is TGTGCCAGCAGCTTTGGGGCCGGCCATAATTCACCCCTCCACTTT. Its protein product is CASSFGAGHNSPLHF.

The CDR3 loop reads CASSEALAGQPQHF. The CDR3 DNA is TGTGCCAGCAGTGAAGCGCTTGCGGGGCAGCCCCAGCATTTT. The chain combines TRBV6-1 with TRBJ1-5; D unclear. The germline V gene encodes CDR1 MNHNS and CDR2 SASEGT. This CDR3 has 14 amino acids. V lost 0 bases to trimming and J lost 7 bases, with 10 bases between them.

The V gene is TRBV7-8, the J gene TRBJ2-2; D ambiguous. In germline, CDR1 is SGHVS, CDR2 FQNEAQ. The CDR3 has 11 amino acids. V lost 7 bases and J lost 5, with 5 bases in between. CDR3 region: CASMRTGELFF. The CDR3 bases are TGTGCCAGCATGAGGACCGGGGAGCTGTTTTTT.

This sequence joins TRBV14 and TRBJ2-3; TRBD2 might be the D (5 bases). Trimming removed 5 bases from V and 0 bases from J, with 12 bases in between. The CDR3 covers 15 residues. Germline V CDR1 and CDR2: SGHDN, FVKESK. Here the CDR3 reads CASSKQLASTDTQYF. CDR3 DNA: TGTGCCAGCAGCAAACAGCTAGCCAGCACAGATACGCAGTATTTT.

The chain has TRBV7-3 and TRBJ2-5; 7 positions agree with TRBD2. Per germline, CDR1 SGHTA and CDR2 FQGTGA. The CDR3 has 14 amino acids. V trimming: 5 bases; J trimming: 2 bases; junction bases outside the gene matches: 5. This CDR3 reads CASSPRLAQETQYF. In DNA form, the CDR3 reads TGTGCCAGCAGCCCACGACTAGCTCAAGAGACCCAGTACTTC. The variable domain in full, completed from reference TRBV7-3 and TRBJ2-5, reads GAGVSQTPSNKVTEKGKYVELRCDPISGHTALYWYRQSLGQGPEFLIYFQGTGAADDSGLPNDRFFAVRPEGSVSTLKIQRTERGDSAVYLCASSPRLAQETQYFGPGTRLLVL.

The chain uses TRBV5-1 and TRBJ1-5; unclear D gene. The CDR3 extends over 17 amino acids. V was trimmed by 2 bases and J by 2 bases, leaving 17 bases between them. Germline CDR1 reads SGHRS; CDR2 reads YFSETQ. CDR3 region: CASSLTALQAGNQPQHF. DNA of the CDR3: TGCGCCAGCAGCTTAACAGCTCTCCAGGCCGGCAATCAGCCCCAGCATTTT.

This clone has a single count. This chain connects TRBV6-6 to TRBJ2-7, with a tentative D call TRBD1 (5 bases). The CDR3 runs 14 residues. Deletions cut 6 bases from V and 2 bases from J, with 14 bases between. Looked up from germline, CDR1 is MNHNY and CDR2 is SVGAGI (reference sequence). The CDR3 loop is CASRKETVTYEQYF. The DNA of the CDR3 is TGTGCCAGCAGAAAGGAGACAGTAACCTACGAGCAGTACTTC.

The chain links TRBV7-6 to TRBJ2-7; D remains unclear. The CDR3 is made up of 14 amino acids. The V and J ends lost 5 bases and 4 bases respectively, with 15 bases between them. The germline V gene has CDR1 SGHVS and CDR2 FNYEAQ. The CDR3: CASSPYSGFYEQYF. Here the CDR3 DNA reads TGTGCCAGCAGCCCCTACTCCGGGTTTTACGAGCAGTACTTC.

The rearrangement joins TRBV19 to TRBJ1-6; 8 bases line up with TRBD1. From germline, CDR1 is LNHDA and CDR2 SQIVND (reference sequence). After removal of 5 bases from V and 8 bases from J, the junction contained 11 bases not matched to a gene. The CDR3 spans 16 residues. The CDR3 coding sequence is TGTGCCAGTAGTGGGGGGACAGGCGGATGGGATTCACCCCTCCACTTT. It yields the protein CASSGGTGGWDSPLHF.

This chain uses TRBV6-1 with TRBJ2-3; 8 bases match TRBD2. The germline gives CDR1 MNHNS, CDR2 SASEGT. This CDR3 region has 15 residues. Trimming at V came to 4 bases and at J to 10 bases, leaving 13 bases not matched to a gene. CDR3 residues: CASSVAGRGEFAQYF. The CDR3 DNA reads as TGTGCCAGCAGTGTCGCGGGGCGGGGGGAATTCGCGCAGTATTTT.

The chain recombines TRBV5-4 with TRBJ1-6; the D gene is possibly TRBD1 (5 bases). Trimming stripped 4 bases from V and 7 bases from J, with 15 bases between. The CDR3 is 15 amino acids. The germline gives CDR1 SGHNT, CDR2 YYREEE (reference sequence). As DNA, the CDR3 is TGTGCCAGCAGCAGTCAGGGTGGGGAAAATTCACCCCTCCACTTT. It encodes CASSSQGGENSPLHF.

CDR3 amino acids: CASRGQGAGGYTF. CDR3 DNA: TGTGCCAGCAGAGGACAGGGGGCCGGTGGCTACACCTTC. This chain connects TRBV6-5 to TRBJ1-2; TRBD1 matches at 11 bases. Germline V lookup: CDR1 MNHEY, CDR2 SVGAGI. V was clipped by 6 bases and J by 7 bases; unmatched bases: 4. The CDR3 is 13 amino acids.

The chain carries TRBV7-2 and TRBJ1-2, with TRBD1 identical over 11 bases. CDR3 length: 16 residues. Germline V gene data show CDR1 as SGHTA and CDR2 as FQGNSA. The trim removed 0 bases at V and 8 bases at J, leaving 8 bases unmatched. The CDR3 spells CASSLAFGQGAVGYTF. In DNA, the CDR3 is TGTGCCAGCAGCTTAGCGTTCGGACAGGGGGCTGTGGGCTACACCTTC.

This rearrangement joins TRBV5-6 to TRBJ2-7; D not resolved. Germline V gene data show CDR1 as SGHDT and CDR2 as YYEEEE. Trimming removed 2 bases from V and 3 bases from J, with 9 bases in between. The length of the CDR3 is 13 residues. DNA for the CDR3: TGTGCCAGCAGCTTTTTGAGTGGCTACGAGCAGTACTTC. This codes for CASSFLSGYEQYF.

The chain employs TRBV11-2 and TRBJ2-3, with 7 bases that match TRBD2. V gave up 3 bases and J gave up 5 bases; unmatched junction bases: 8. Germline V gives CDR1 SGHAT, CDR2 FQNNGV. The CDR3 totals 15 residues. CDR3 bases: TGTGCCAGCAGCTTCGCGGGGGTGTATAGAGATACGCAGTATTTT. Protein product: CASSFAGVYRDTQYF. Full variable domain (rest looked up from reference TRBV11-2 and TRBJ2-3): EAGVAQSPRYKIIEKRQSVAFWCNPISGHATLYWYQQILGQGPKLLIQFQNNGVVDDSQLPKDRFSAERLKGVDSTLKIQPAKLEDSAVYLCASSFAGVYRDTQYFGPGTRLTVL.

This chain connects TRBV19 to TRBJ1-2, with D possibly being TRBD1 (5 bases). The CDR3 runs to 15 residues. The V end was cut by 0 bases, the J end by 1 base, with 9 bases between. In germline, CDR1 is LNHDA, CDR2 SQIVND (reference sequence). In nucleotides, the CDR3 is TGTGCCAGTAGTATAGATTCCGGACATAACTATGGCTACACCTTC. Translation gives CASSIDSGHNYGYTF.

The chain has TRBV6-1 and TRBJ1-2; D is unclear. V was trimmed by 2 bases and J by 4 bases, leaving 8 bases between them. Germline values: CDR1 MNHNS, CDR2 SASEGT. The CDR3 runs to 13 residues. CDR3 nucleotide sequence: TGTGCCAGCAGTGAATTTGGCAGCTATGGCTACACCTTC. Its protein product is CASSEFGSYGYTF.

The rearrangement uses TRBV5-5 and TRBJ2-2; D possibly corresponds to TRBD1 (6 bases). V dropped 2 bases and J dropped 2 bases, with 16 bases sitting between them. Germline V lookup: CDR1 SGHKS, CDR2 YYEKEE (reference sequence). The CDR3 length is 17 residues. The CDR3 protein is CASSFRPTGTNTGELFF. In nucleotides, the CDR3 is TGTGCCAGCAGCTTTAGGCCGACAGGAACAAACACCGGGGAGCTGTTTTTT.

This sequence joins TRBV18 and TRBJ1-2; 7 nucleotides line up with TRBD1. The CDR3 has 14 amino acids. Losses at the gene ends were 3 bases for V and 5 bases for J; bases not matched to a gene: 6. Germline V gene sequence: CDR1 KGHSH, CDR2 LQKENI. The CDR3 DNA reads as TGTGCCAGCTCACCCGACAGGGAGGATTATGGCTACACCTTC. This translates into CASSPDREDYGYTF.

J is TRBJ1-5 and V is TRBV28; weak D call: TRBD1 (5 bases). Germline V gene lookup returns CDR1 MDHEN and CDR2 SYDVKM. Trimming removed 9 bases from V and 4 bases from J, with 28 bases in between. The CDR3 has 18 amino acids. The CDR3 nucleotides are TGTGCCAGTCGGAGCGGGTCCGAGATAGTCTGGGGGAATCAGCCCCAGCATTTT. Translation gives CASRSGSEIVWGNQPQHF.